This TCR beta chain was profiled in a study of T cell responses to AZD1222 COVID-19 vaccine. V dropped 7 bases and J dropped 4; count of bases not matched to a gene: 8. Germline values: CDR1 SGHRS, CDR2 YFSETQ. The CDR3 is 15 amino acids. The protocol was immunoSEQ multiplex PCR, while the TCRdb copy is restricted to in-frame clones and leaves out a portion. The sample lists 90,000 to 150,000 clones, 92% occurring once. The chain carries TRBV5-1 and TRBJ2-2; 9 bases are a match to TRBD1. Sequenced here: peripheral blood, sampled 28 days after the second AZD1222 dose. This clonotype was sampled from an adult who received the AZD1222 COVID-19 vaccine. This chain's CDR3 is CASRPLTGGTGELFF. The CDR3 DNA reads TGCGCCAGCCGACCCTTGACAGGGGGCACCGGGGAGCTGTTTTTT.